Listed below are T cell receptor beta chains from one sample, sequenced in a study of cytomegalovirus exposure and HLA in healthy donors. TCRdb's table, derived via immunoSEQ multiplex PCR, lists solely in-frame clones and lacks some. The table shows 150,000 to 200,000 clones, with 79% occurring only once. Sequencing input: PBMCs. All receptors come from a girl aged 5 to 17 in good health and CMV-seropositive. The CDR3 runs from the conserved cysteine through the conserved F or W. The order of the fields is clone size, V gene, J gene, CDR3 protein. Expanded clones get a size class; other rows say once, few or many, or leave the size out.

>-|TRBV7-7|TRBJ2-5
CASSSTGPWPQETQYF
>-|TRBV11-3|TRBJ1-1
CASSFYTRGAEAFF
>-|TRBV13|TRBJ1-6
CASNNRGQGGSSPLHF
>-|TRBV30|TRBJ1-2
CAWSVLGAYGYGYTF
>few|TRBV29-1|TRBJ2-7
CSVEDGGVPYEQYF
>-|TRBV9|TRBJ2-1
CASSEPNLQGAREQFF
>-|TRBV12-5|TRBJ2-3
CASGPSTDTQYF
>-|TRBV6-5|TRBJ1-5
CATRTGNQPQHF
>-|TRBV19|TRBJ2-7
CASSPRGNSYEQYF
>-|TRBV4-1|TRBJ2-1
CASSQEGATPTINEQFF
>-|TRBV6-6|TRBJ2-7
CASSYGQGYSYEQYF
>once|TRBV4-3|TRBJ2-3
CASSPTSTSGASDTQYF
>few|TRBV9|TRBJ1-1
CASSAGQWTEAFF
>-|TRBV2|-
CASSGGGGPLNEQYF
>-|TRBV5-1|TRBJ1-2
CASSLTGDYGYTF
>-|TRBV11-2|TRBJ2-7
CASSPRQEQYF
>-|TRBV5-1|TRBJ1-1
CASTRQGDTEAFF
>-|TRBV5-1|TRBJ1-4
CASSIQGLSEKLFF
>once|TRBV5-1|TRBJ2-3
CASSWRGEGTDTQYF
>-|TRBV6-5|TRBJ1-4
CASSQSTGKLFF
>-|TRBV6-5|TRBJ1-2
CASSLQGINYGYTF
>-|TRBV27|TRBJ1-5
CASRPDRRSNQPQHF
>-|TRBV7-2|TRBJ1-5
CASSLVEFSNQPQHF
>-|TRBV7-8|TRBJ2-1
CASRHTTGVNEQFF
>-|TRBV7-8|TRBJ1-6
CASSSVGGMGDAPLHF
>-|TRBV12-5|TRBJ2-2
CASGLGATGSATGELFF
>once|TRBV9|TRBJ2-1
CASSVATPGTSGGRTYNEQFF
>-|TRBV11-2|TRBJ2-6
CASSLDLVAGANVLTF
>once|TRBV7-9|TRBJ2-5
CASSFTGTGGVEKTQYF
>-|TRBV11-3|TRBJ2-2
CASSSGQGSGELFF
>once|TRBV6-5|TRBJ2-3
CAIKASGGETDTQYF
>-|TRBV9|TRBJ2-5
CASSGRLAGASETQYF
>-|TRBV6-6|TRBJ2-7
CASSKQRDRVGYEQYF
>few|TRBV6-4|TRBJ2-3
CASSYGQADSMDTQYF
>-|TRBV7-9|TRBJ1-5
CASSLGSALGNQPQHF
>few|TRBV2|TRBJ2-2
CASLGDSIGELFF
>-|TRBV30|TRBJ2-3
CAWIPLGGGTDTQYF
>few|TRBV25-1|TRBJ1-1
CASSGRNTEAFF
>-|TRBV7-2|TRBJ1-2
CASSRRGGPNYGYTF
>-|TRBV29-1|TRBJ2-3
CSAPGTGTDTQYF
>-|TRBV27|TRBJ1-5
CASSLEGRSNQPQHF